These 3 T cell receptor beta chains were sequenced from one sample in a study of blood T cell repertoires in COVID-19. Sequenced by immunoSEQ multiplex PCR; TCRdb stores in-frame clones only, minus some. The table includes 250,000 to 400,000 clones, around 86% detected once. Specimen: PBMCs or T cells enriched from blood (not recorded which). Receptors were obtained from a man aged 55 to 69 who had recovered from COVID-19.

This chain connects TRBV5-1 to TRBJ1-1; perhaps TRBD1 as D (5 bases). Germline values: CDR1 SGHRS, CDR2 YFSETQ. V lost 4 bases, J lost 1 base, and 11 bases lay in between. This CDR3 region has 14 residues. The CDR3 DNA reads TGCGCCAGCAGCCCGACAGCCCCGAACACTGAAGCTTTCTTT. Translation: CASSPTAPNTEAFF.

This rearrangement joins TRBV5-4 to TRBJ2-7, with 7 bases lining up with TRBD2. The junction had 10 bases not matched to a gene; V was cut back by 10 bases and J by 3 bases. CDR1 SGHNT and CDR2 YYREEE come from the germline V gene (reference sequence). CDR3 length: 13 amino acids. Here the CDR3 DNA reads TGTGCCGGCACAAGCGGGAATTTCTACGAGCAGTACTTC. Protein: CAGTSGNFYEQYF.

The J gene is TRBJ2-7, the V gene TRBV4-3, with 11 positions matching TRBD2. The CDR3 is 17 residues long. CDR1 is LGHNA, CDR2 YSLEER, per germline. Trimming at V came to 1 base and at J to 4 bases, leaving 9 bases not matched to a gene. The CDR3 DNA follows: TGCGCCAGCAGCCAAGCTTATAGCGGGAGGGCCACTTACGAGCAGTACTTC. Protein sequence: CASSQAYSGRATYEQYF.